This T cell receptor (beta chain) was observed in a study of preoperative IRX-2 immunotherapy in early breast cancer. Treatment meaning: preoperative locoregional IRX-2 cytokine immunotherapy. CDR1 and CDR2 from the germline V gene are LNHNV and YYDKDF (reference sequence). The CDR3 runs 17 residues. Unmatched junction bases numbered 6, after V lost 0 bases and J lost 1 base. Sequencing used immunoSEQ multiplex PCR; TCRdb keeps in-frame clones, though not all of them. The data hold tens of thousands of clones, with approximately 80% observed a single time. This TCR came from a human donor with breast cancer. The J gene is TRBJ2-3, the V gene TRBV15; 8 bases match TRBD2. Sequencing used lymph node tissue, obtained after IRX-2 immunotherapy. Here the CDR3 reads CATSRDRGGLGTDTQYF. The CDR3 nucleotides are TGTGCCACCAGCAGAGATCGGGGGGGGCTCGGCACAGATACGCAGTATTTT.